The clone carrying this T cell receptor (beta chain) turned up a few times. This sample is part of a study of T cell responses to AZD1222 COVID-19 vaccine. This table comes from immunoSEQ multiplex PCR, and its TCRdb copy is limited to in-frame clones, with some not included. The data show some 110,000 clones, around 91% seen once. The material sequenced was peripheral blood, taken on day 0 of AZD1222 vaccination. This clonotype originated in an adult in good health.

The CDR3 DNA follows: TGTGCCAGTGGCCCACAGAGCCCCTCTGGAAACACCATATATTTT. This translates into CASGPQSPSGNTIYF. The gene calls are TRBV19 and TRBJ1-3, with unresolved D. V was shortened by 8 bases and J by 0 bases, with 14 bases between the two germline ends. The germline V gene has CDR1 LNHDA and CDR2 SQIVND (reference sequence). The CDR3 is made up of 15 amino acids.